The subject of this entry is one T cell receptor (beta chain). Its antigen remains unidentified. It has no much larger one-base neighbor in the sample; base qualities were not kept. The data stem from a study of cytomegalovirus exposure and HLA in healthy donors (dated by TCRdb to the late 2010s). Notes on the research overall: According to an earlier analysis of 587 of the donors, some 180 million T cells yielded over 100 million unique TCR beta sequences and less than 300 Gb of sequence data. An early release covering roughly 640 HLA-typed donors comprised approximately 290 gigabases of sequencing data and 65 million to 100 million unique TCR sequences. Of the roughly 400 genotyped donors, 81% were placed in the genetic ancestry cluster associated with self-reported Caucasian donors. The study was designed to test whether signatures of past pathogen exposure could be identified by cataloging public T cell receptors. Using immunosequencing, the study profiled T cell repertoires from approximately 700 subjects and related those repertoires to cytomegalovirus serostatus. Besides the first cohort of about 730 subjects, a separate validation cohort made up of over a hundred different subjects was used. The study combined high-throughput TCR immunosequencing, statistical association of individual TCRs with disease status, and machine learning to predict cytomegalovirus infection status. A later analysis re-examined previously published TCR beta repertoires from several hundred donors and added high-resolution HLA genotyping to investigate patterns of TCR occurrence. Rather than using new phenotypic data, the later analysis identified candidate immune exposures from TCR beta sequences and from how often those sequences occurred across donors. In an earlier analysis of several hundred of the donors, high-throughput TCR beta sequencing was used to judge whether each TCR beta V gene segment behaved as functional or pseudogenic. Donor age, sex, ethnicity and CMV serostatus were collected together with the repertoire data. Genome-wide SNP genotypes for about 55% of the roughly 670 donors were used in a later genetic analysis, which treated that subset as a discovery cohort. All discovery cohort repertoires had been generated on a single sequencing platform. HLA typing included class I and class II loci at four-digit resolution. Typing coverage differed by locus: A, B, C, DRB1 and DQB1 were typed in about 620-630 donors, DQA1 in about 560, DPA1 in 600 to 610, and DPB1 in roughly 470. Roughly five DR-DQ haplotypes were treated as single units for association and clustering because of strong linkage in the cohort. On average, around 200,000 unique TCR beta nucleotide sequences were sequenced per donor among more than 350 genotyped donors of the cohort, with 15% to 20% of those sequences being non-productive.

The cohort was made up of 650 to 700 healthy bone marrow donors. All cohort members were sampled while nominally healthy, although unrecorded immune exposures were likely present. The donor tested CMV seropositive, placing the donor among the 289 seropositive members of the cohort. A peripheral blood sample was collected from each donor, and TCR beta sequencing was performed on peripheral blood mononuclear cells. The Qiagen DNeasy Blood Extraction Kit was used to extract genomic DNA from the blood cell samples. Library preparation employed the immunoSEQ multiplex PCR assay. A mixture of 60 forward primers for TCR Vbeta segments and 13 reverse primers for TCR Jbeta segments was used in the multiplex PCR. The CDR3 region of rearranged TCR beta genes was amplified from genomic DNA with a multiplex PCR assay. On the Illumina HiSeq System, the amplified TCR beta libraries were sequenced as 87-base-pair reads. For the original study's pipeline: In a later analysis, some 80 million unique TCR beta chains were counted across the approximately 620 repertoires, and roughly 10 million of these chains were shared by at least two donors. Raw reads were error-corrected and collapsed into unique sequences with a nearest-neighbor algorithm that merged closely related sequences to remove PCR and sequencing errors. V, D and J gene segments were assigned by aligning CDR3 sequences to IMGT reference sequences. For a sequence to be retained, at least a six-nucleotide match to both a V gene segment and a J gene segment was required. Rearrangements were classified as productive when the CDR3 lacked stop codons and remained in frame with V and J, and all other rearrangements were classified as non-productive. CDR3 was defined according to IMGT convention as the region running from the second conserved V-encoded cysteine to the conserved J-encoded phenylalanine. The earlier analysis of some 600 of the donors excluded sequences that lacked an unambiguous match to a single V gene segment. In an earlier analysis of approximately 590 of the donors, V segments were called functional above 56.7% productive rearrangements and were called segregating when the between-donor standard deviation exceeded 5%. A statistical classification framework was developed to diagnose cytomegalovirus status using the catalog of TCR beta chain sequences. A later analysis assigned V and J genes by comparing TCR nucleotide sequences with IMGT/GENE-DB human TR gene sequences. A later analysis assigned CDR3 sequences and most-parsimonious VDJ recombination scenarios with the TCRdist pipeline. A later analysis defined each TCR beta chain by its CDR3 amino acid sequence plus V-gene family, and excluded reads lacking a unique V-gene family. As a way to deal with suspected cross-contamination and a sequencing artifact, a later analysis dropped hundreds of nucleotide sequences that were highly shared and had low generation probability. For each public chain, a later analysis derived a clonal expansion index from normalized ranks of inferred template counts within each repertoire. Generation probabilities in a later analysis came from a VDJ recombination model fitted to out-of-frame rearrangements, and those results were checked against IGoR. Hypergeometric tests were used in a later analysis to score TCR-TCR, TCR-HLA and TCR-CMV co-occurrence, with a repertoire-size bias correction applied to the TCR pairs. A later analysis estimated false discovery rates by permuting HLA or CMV assignments 20 times. A later analysis grouped co-occurring TCRs with DBSCAN, adding TCRdist sequence similarity when clustering within HLA-allele-positive subsets. Co-occurrence clustering excluded repertoires with fewer than 30,000 or more than 120,000 public chains, plus five with anomalous nucleotide sharing. TCRdb took over this immuneACCESS table, retaining in-frame rearrangements with V and J assigned. Such tables are incomplete; in checked studies, under half of the missing clones stem from an unresolved V gene, and the remainder is unexplained. For V, J and clone size, that table is used; D and trimming come from the DNA. Across this sample there are tens of thousands of clones, with 10% seen only once. Of the sample, approximately 23% falls within the top ten clones.

CDR1 and CDR2, per the germline V gene, are MNHNS and SASEGT. From V the trimming removes 5 bases and from J it removes 5 bases, while the gene matches leave 8 bases of the junction unaccounted for. There are 14 amino acids in the CDR3, from cysteine to phenylalanine inclusive. Only the CDR3 DNA is retained, 42 bases long and in frame from the first base. The research as a whole found: A later analysis reported that several top co-occurrence clusters appeared linked to parvovirus B19, influenza, CMV and Epstein-Barr virus. A cluster of highly shared sequence variants was judged likely to represent a technical artifact of the sequencing pipeline. While some public TCRs were present in many individuals, most TCR sequences turned up only very rarely across donors. A later analysis found that HLA-associated TCR beta chains were more clonally expanded and had lower generation probabilities than equally common non-associated chains. Correlated functional status among segregating V segments might be attributable to linkage disequilibrium, but an unknown experimental factor could not be ruled out. Specific HLA alleles were associated with 16,951 TCR beta sequences at a false discovery rate of 0.05 in a later analysis. It was suggested by the authors that the approach could potentially be generalized to other disease states and immunological phenotypes. Compared with the approximately 600-donor mean, donors in an Asian-associated ancestry cluster had fewer N-insertions in productive TCRs, according to a later genetic analysis. In a later analysis, TCR association rates were found to vary across HLA loci, with the most associated TCRs seen for DRB1 alleles and the fewest for HLA-C alleles. In vitro tests confirmed that a few of the cytomegalovirus-associated TCR beta chains recognize cytomegalovirus antigens. Some IMGT-functional V segments, including TRBV6-2 and TRBV6-3, could not be distinguished by the 87-base-pair reads and were therefore excluded. This cohort had only TCR beta chains sequenced, and the lack of alpha or paired-chain data limited which features could be detected. When HLA alleles, especially DR and DQ, strongly co-occurred, attributing TCR associations to individual alleles was difficult. Because some donors lacked HLA typing at each locus, the association tests relied only on the typed subset. A further reported finding was that TCR beta sequences accurately predicted the HLA-A and HLA-B alleles for most subjects in the first cohort. Roughly uniform sequencing depth across donors was assumed in presence/absence analyses, although this assumption may not hold. Broadly in line with IMGT annotations, most TCR beta V segments showed up in productive rearrangements about 87% or about 30% of the time in an earlier analysis of around 600 of the donors. Immune exposure information for the cohort was limited to CMV serostatus. A total of 150 to 200 TCR beta chains were listed by the study as associated with cytomegalovirus. Most CMV-associated TCR beta chains appeared to be HLA-restricted in a later analysis, and the HLA associations seemed to be driven largely by CMV exposure. Because counts were too low, roughly 16 rarely observed V segments, including chromosome 9 orphons, were excluded from the earlier analysis of around 590 of the donors. In both the original and validation cohorts, the classifier was reported to diagnose cytomegalovirus status with high specificity and sensitivity. V-gene and J-gene trimming of TCR beta chains was associated with a missense DCLRE1C variant in a later genetic analysis, and the association was replicated in an independent cohort.

The sequenced sample was PBMCs. The chain links TRBV6-1 with TRBJ1-1, and TRBD1 matches 7 of the central bases. This TCR was recovered from a man aged 55 to 69 in good health and CMV-seropositive. CDR3 region: CASSTTPGGTEAFF. The nucleotide sequence reads as follows: TGTGCCAGCAGTACTACCCCAGGGGGAACTGAAGCTTTCTTT.